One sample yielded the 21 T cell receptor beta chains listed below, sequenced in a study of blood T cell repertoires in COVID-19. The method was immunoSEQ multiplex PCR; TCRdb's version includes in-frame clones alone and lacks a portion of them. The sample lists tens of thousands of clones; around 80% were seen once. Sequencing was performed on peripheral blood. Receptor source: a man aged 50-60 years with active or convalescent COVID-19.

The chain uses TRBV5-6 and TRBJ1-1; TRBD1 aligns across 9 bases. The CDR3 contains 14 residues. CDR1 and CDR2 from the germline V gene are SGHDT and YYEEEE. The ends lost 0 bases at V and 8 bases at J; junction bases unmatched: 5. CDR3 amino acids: CASSLASGTGEAFF. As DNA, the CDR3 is TGTGCCAGCAGCTTGGCCTCCGGGACAGGGGAAGCTTTCTTT.

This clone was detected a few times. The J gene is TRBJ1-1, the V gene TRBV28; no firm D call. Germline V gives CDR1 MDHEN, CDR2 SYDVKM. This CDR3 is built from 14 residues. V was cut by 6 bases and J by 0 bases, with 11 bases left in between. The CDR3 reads CASRTVQMNTEAFF. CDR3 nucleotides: TGTGCCAGCAGGACGGTACAGATGAACACTGAAGCTTTCTTT.

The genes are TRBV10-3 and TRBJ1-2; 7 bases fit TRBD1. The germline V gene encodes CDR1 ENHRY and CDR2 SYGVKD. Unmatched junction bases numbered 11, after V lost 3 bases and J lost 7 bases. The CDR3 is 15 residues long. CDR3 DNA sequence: TGTGCCATCAGTGAATCCTCCAGGGGGGAAGGTGGCTACACCTTC. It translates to CAISESSRGEGGYTF.

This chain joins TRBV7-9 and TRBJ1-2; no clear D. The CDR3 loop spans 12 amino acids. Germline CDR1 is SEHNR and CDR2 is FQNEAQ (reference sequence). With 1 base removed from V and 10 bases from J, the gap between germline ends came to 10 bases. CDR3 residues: CASSLEAGVYTF. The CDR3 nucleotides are TGTGCCAGCAGCTTAGAGGCGGGAGTCTACACCTTC.

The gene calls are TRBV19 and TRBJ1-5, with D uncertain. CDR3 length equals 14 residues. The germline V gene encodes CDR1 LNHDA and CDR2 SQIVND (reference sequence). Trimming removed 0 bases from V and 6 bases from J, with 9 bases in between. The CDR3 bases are TGTGCCAGTAGTATAGAGGCAGTCCGTCAGCCCCAGCATTTT. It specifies CASSIEAVRQPQHF.

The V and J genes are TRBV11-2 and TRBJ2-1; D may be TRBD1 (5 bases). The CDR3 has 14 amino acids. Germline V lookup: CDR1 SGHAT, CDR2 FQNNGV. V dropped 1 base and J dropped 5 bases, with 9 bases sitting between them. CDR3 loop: CASSLAQTDNEQFF. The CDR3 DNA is TGTGCCAGCAGCTTAGCCCAGACAGACAATGAGCAGTTCTTC.

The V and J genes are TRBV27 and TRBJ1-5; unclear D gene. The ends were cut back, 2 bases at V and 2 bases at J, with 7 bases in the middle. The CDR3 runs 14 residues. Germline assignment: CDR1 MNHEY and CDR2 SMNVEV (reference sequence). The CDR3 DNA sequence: TGTGCCAGCAGTTTACTATATGGCAATCAGCCCCAGCATTTT. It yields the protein CASSLLYGNQPQHF.

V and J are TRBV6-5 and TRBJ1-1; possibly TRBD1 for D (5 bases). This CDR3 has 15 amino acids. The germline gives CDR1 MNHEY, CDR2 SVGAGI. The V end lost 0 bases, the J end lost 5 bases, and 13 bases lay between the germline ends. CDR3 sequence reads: CASSYSTGVGTEAFF. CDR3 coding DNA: TGTGCCAGCAGTTACTCAACGGGGGTAGGTACTGAAGCTTTCTTT.

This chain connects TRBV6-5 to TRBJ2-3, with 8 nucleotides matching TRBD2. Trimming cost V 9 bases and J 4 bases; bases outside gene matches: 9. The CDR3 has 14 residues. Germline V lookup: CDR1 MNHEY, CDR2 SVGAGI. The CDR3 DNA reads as TGTGCCAGTCATCTCTACGGGGGGGCAGATACGCAGTATTTT. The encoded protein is CASHLYGGADTQYF.

The CDR3 coding sequence is TGTGCCAGCAGCTCTCGGACAGGGGGAGAATATGGCTACACCTTC. Its translation is CASSSRTGGEYGYTF. The gene calls are TRBV7-2 and TRBJ1-2; 10 bases line up with TRBD1. The V gene end was trimmed by 4 bases and the J gene end by 5 bases; junction bases not matched to a gene: 7. The CDR3 extends over 15 amino acids. Germline lookup yields CDR1 SGHTA and CDR2 FQGNSA.

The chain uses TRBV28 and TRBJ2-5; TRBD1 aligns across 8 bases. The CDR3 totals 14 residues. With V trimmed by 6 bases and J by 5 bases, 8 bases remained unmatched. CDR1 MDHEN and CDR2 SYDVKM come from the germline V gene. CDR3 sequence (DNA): TGTGCCAGCAGCAAGACAGGGGTCGGGGAGACCCAGTACTTC. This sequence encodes CASSKTGVGETQYF. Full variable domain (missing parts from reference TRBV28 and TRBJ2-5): DVKVTQSSRYLVKRTGEKVFLECVQDMDHENMFWYRQDPGLGLRLIYFSYDVKMKEKGDIPEGYSVSREKKERFSLILESASTNQTSMYLCASSKTGVGETQYFGPGTRLLVL.

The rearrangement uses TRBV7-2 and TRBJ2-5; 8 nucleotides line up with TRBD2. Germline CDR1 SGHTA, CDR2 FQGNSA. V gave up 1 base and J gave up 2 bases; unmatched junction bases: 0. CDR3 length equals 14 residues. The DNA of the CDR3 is TGTGCCAGCAGCTTAGAGCGGGGGCAAGAGACCCAGTACTTC. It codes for CASSLERGQETQYF.

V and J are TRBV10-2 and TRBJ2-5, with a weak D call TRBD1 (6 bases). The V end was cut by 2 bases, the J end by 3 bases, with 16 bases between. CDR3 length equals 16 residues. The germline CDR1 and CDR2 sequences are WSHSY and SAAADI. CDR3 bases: TGCGCCAGCAGTGAGAGGGCAGGTAGGGGGAAAGAGACCCAGTACTTC. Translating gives CASSERAGRGKETQYF.

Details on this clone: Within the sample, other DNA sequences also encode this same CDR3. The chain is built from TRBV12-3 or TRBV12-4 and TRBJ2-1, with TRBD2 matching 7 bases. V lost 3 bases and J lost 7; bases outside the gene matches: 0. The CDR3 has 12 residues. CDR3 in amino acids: CASSFGGNEQFF. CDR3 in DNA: TGTGCCAGCAGTTTCGGGGGGAATGAGCAGTTCTTC.

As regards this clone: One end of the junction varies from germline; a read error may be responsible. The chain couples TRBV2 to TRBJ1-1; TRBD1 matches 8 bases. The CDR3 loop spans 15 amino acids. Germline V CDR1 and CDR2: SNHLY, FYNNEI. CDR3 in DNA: TGTGCCAGCAGGGAAGAGGACAGGGAGGACACTGAAGCTTTCTTT. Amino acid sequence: CASREEDREDTEAFF.

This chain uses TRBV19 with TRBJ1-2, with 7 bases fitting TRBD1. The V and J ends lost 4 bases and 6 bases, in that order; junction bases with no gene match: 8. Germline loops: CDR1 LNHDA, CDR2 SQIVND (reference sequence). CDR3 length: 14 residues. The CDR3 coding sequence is TGTGCCAGTAGTAAGAGGACAGGTGAAAATGGCTACACCTTC. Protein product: CASSKRTGENGYTF.

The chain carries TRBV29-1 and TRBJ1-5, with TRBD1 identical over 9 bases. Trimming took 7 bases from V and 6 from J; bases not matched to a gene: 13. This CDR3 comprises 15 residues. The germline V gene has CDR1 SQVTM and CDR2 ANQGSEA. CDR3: CSGNYTGGGGQPQHF. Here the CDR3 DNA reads TGCAGCGGCAACTACACAGGGGGCGGTGGTCAGCCCCAGCATTTT.

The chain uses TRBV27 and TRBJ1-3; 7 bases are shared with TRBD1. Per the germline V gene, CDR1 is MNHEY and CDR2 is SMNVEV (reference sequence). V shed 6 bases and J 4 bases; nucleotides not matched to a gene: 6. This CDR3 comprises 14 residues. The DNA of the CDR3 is TGTGCCAGCAGCCCAACAGGGGCCGGAAACACCATATATTTT. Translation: CASSPTGAGNTIYF.

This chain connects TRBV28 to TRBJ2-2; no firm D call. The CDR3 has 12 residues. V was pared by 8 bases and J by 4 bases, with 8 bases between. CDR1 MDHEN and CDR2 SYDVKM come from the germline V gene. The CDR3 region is CASSGSTGELFF. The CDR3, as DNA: TGTGCCAGCTCCGGGTCCACCGGGGAGCTGTTTTTT. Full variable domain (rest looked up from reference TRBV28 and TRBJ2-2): DVKVTQSSRYLVKRTGEKVFLECVQDMDHENMFWYRQDPGLGLRLIYFSYDVKMKEKGDIPEGYSVSREKKERFSLILESASTNQTSMYLCASSGSTGELFFGEGSRLTVL.

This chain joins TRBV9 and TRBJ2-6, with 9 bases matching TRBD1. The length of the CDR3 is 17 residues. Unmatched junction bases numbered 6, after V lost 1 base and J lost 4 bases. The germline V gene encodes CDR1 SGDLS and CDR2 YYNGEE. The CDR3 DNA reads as TGTGCCAGCAGCGTATTAGGGACAGGGTCCGGGGCCAACGTCCTGACTTTC. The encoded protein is CASSVLGTGSGANVLTF.

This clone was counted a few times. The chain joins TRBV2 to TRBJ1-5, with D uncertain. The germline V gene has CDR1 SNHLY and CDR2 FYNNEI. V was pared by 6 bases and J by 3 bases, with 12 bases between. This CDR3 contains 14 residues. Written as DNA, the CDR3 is TGTGCCAGCAGAACATCTTTCCCCAATCAGCCCCAGCATTTT. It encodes CASRTSFPNQPQHF.